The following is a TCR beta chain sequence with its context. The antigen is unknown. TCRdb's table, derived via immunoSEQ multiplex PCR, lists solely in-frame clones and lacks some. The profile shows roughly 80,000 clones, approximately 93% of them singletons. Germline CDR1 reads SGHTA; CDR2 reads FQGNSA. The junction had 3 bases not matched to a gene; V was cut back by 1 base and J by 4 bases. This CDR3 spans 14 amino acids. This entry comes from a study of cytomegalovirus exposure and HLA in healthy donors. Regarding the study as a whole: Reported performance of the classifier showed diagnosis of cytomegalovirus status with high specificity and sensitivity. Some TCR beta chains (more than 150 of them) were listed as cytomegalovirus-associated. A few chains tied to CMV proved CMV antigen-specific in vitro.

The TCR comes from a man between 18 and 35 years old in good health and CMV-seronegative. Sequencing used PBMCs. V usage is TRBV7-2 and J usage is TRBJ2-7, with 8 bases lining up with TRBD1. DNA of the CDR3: TGTGCCAGCAGCTTAGGGACAGGGAAGTACGAGCAGTACTTC. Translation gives CASSLGTGKYEQYF. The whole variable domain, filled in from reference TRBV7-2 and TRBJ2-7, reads GAGVSQSPSNKVTEKGKDVELRCDPISGHTALYWYRQSLGQGLEFLIYFQGNSAPDKSGLPSDRFSAERTGGSVSTLTIQRTQQEDSAVYLCASSLGTGKYEQYFGPGTRLTVT.